The present entry profiles one T cell receptor beta chain with its context. Its antigen is still unknown. No base-level quality is on record; no much larger clone is a single base apart. The sample originates from a study of control samples from healthy donors and cancer patients (dated by TCRdb to 2018 to 2021). CDR3 length: 18 amino acids, cysteine to phenylalanine. Only CDR3 DNA remains: 54 bases, in frame from the first base. From a lookup of the germline V gene, CDR1 and CDR2 are SGHTA and FQGNSA. The V end loses 0 bases and the J end loses 2 bases, and a stretch of 19 bases separates them. Receptor libraries were prepared by the immunoSEQ multiplex PCR assay. TCRdb re-hosts the immuneACCESS table, in-frame sequences only. Its copies lack some clones; in the studies checked, an unresolved V gene accounts for under half of them, and the cause for the rest is not known. The sample records 140,000 to 150,000 clones, about 91% of which are singletons. Approximately 2.9% of the sample lies in the top ten.

The V and J segments used are TRBV7-2 and TRBJ2-5; the D gene lacks a confident call. Specimen: blood. The clonotype was recovered from a man aged 30-40 years in good health. The CDR3 region reads CASSLAHDDLYRQETQYF. The DNA sequence follows: TGTGCCAGCAGCTTAGCACACGACGACCTCTACAGACAAGAGACCCAGTACTTC.